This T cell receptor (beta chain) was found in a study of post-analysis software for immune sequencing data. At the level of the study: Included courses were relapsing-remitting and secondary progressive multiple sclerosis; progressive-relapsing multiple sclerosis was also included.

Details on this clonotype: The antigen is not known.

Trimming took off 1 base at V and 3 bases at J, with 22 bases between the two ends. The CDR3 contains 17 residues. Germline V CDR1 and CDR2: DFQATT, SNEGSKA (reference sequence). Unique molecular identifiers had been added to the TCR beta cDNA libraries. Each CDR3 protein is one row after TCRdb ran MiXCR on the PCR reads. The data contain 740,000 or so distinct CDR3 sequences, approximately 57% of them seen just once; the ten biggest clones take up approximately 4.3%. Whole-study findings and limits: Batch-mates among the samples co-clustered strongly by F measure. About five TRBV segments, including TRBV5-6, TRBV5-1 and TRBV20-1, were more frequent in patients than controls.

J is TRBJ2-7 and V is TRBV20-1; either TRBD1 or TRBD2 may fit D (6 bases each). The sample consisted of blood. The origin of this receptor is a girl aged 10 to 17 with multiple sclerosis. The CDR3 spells CSARGPRGTSIYYEQYF. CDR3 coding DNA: TGCAGTGCTAGAGGGCCCAGGGGAACTAGCATTTACTACGAGCAGTACTTC.